Shown below are 18 T cell receptor beta chains from a single sample sequenced in a study of T cells in Graves' hyperthyroidism and ophthalmopathy. RNA transcripts were the template for amplifying TCR beta CDR3 regions. The HTBI primer set served for first-round RT-PCR of the TCR CDR3. One entry per CDR3 protein, called by TCRdb with MiXCR from the multiplex PCR reads. The sample carries around 500,000 distinct CDR3 sequences, 12% to 15% recorded once. The specimen sequenced was blood. The receptor set was obtained from a middle-aged woman with Graves' hyperthyroidism.

The genes are TRBV19 and TRBJ2-2, with 7 bases lining up with TRBD2. Germline V gene data show CDR1 as LNHDA and CDR2 as SQIVND (reference sequence). V lost 6 bases and J lost 3; bases outside the gene matches: 4. CDR3 length: 14 residues. CDR3 nucleotides: TGTGCCAGTAGAGTCGCGGGAGACACCGGGGAGCTGTTTTTT. It specifies CASRVAGDTGELFF.

This clonotype was detected only a few times. The J gene is TRBJ2-3, the V gene TRBV12-3 or TRBV12-4; the D gene is possibly TRBD2 (6 bases). Deletions cut 6 bases from V and 1 base from J, with 14 bases between. The CDR3 spans 15 residues. DNA of the CDR3: TGTGCCAGCAGCCCGGGACTCCGTGGCACAGATACGCAGTATTTT. Translation: CASSPGLRGTDTQYF.

Many counts were recorded for this clonotype. The chain carries TRBV5-1 and TRBJ2-7, with 7 positions matching TRBD2. V trimming: 3 bases; J trimming: 3 bases; junction bases outside the gene matches: 9. The CDR3 runs 15 residues. From germline, CDR1 is SGHRS and CDR2 YFSETQ. This CDR3 is CASSSGEGLRYEQYF. In nucleotides, the CDR3 is TGCGCCAGCAGCTCCGGGGAGGGACTGCGCTACGAGCAGTACTTC.

The table lists this clonotype with many counts. This rearrangement joins TRBV3-1 to TRBJ1-1; possibly TRBD1 for D (5 bases). From germline, CDR1 is LGHDT and CDR2 YNNKEL (reference sequence). V was pared by 5 bases and J by 4 bases, with 14 bases between. There are 14 residues in the CDR3. CDR3 bases: TGTGCCAGCAGCTCAGGGTTGGGAGCCACTGAAGCTTTCTTT. This sequence encodes CASSSGLGATEAFF.

The chain combines TRBV6-1 with TRBJ2-2; D possibly corresponds to TRBD2 (6 bases). V was shortened by 5 bases and J by 4 bases, with 17 bases between the two germline ends. The length of the CDR3 is 16 residues. The germline gives CDR1 MNHNS, CDR2 SASEGT. CDR3 sequence (DNA): TGTGCCAGCAGTACGGGGGTAGCGGAGACCACCGGGGAGCTGTTTTTT. Encoded protein: CASSTGVAETTGELFF.

This clonotype came up a few times. Relative to the germline gene, one junction end is altered; a read error may explain this. The chain uses TRBV27 and TRBJ2-5, with D possibly TRBD2 on 6 matching bases. The CDR3 has 13 residues. Germline-derived CDR1 and CDR2 are MNHEY and SMNVEV (reference sequence). The CDR3 sequence is CASSSRGGTNSHF. Here the CDR3 DNA reads TGTGCCAGCAGTTCCCGGGGAGGCACGAATTCTCACTTC.

V and J are TRBV5-1 and TRBJ1-5; 8 bases line up with TRBD1. J was trimmed by 5 bases and V by 0 bases; bases with no gene match: 7. In germline, CDR1 is SGHRS, CDR2 YFSETQ. The CDR3 runs to 16 residues. The CDR3 DNA sequence: TGCGCCAGCAGCTTGGGAACCGGGACAGGTCATCAGCCCCAGCATTTT. Protein product: CASSLGTGTGHQPQHF.

The sample holds a few counts of this clonotype. This rearrangement joins TRBV7-8 to TRBJ2-2; no clear D gene. The CDR3 is 16 residues long. V lost 3 bases, J lost 0 bases, and 11 bases lay in between. The germline CDR1 and CDR2 sequences are SGHVS and FQNEAQ. CDR3 loop: CASSLTLSSNTGELFF. For the CDR3, the DNA is TGTGCCAGCAGCTTGACATTGTCGTCGAACACCGGGGAGCTGTTTTTT.

This clonotype was detected ten times or more. The V gene is TRBV28, the J gene TRBJ2-1, with D unclear. The ends were cut back, 1 base at V and 3 bases at J, with 4 bases in the middle. This CDR3 is built from 13 residues. In germline, CDR1 is MDHEN, CDR2 SYDVKM. CDR3 sequence reads: CASSLLRYNEQFF. The CDR3 DNA reads TGTGCCAGCAGTTTATTACGCTACAATGAGCAGTTCTTC. Looking up the rest from reference TRBV28 and TRBJ2-1 gives the full variable domain: DVKVTQSSRYLVKRTGEKVFLECVQDMDHENMFWYRQDPGLGLRLIYFSYDVKMKEKGDIPEGYSVSREKKERFSLILESASTNQTSMYLCASSLLRYNEQFFGPGTRLTVL.

The chain combines TRBV10-1 with TRBJ2-5; 10 bases agree with TRBD2. The CDR3 is made up of 14 amino acids. Germline loops: CDR1 WNHNN, CDR2 SYGVQD (reference sequence). With V trimmed by 11 bases and J by 4 bases, 10 bases remained unmatched. The CDR3: CAGYSGRAAETQYF. CDR3 nucleotides: TGCGCCGGTTACAGCGGGAGGGCCGCAGAGACCCAGTACTTC.

This clonotype occurred many times. The chain joins TRBV3-1 to TRBJ2-3, with 8 positions matching TRBD2. The CDR3 covers 13 residues. The germline CDR1 and CDR2 sequences are LGHDT and YNNKEL (reference sequence). J gave up 6 bases and V 1 base, and 0 bases lay outside the gene matches. The CDR3 reads CASSQGLADTQYF. DNA for the CDR3: TGTGCCAGCAGCCAAGGACTAGCGGATACGCAGTATTTT.

V is TRBV5-1 and J is TRBJ2-7, with 14 bases aligning to TRBD2. The germline V gene has CDR1 SGHRS and CDR2 YFSETQ. This CDR3 has 16 residues. J gave up 3 bases and V 5 bases, and 7 bases lay outside the gene matches. The CDR3 reads CASRTGTSGSLYEQYF. The CDR3 DNA reads as TGCGCCAGCAGGACGGGGACTAGCGGGAGTCTCTACGAGCAGTACTTC.

The sample holds many counts of this clonotype. J is TRBJ2-1 and V is TRBV28; no firm D call. This CDR3 spans 16 amino acids. The germline gives CDR1 MDHEN, CDR2 SYDVKM. The V and J ends lost 6 bases and 9 bases respectively, with 24 bases between them. The CDR3 DNA reads TGTGCCAGCAGACCTCGGACGGAGCGAAACAACGGTGAGCAGTTCTTC. It translates to CASRPRTERNNGEQFF. The entire variable domain, with the rest obtained from reference TRBV28 and TRBJ2-1, is as follows: DVKVTQSSRYLVKRTGEKVFLECVQDMDHENMFWYRQDPGLGLRLIYFSYDVKMKEKGDIPEGYSVSREKKERFSLILESASTNQTSMYLCASRPRTERNNGEQFFGPGTRLTVL.

The chain couples TRBV6-5 to TRBJ1-6; D is undetermined. Germline V gene data show CDR1 as MNHEY and CDR2 as SVGAGI. CDR3 length: 13 amino acids. Deletions cut 1 base from V and 10 bases from J, with 8 bases between. The CDR3 DNA is TGTGCCAGCAGTTACTACCCCGAATCACCCCTCCACTTT. The encoded protein is CASSYYPESPLHF.

This clonotype was seen at least ten times. CDR3 coding DNA: TGTGCCAGCAGTTTGGGACAGGGGGATAATTCACCCCTCCACTTT. Translating gives CASSLGQGDNSPLHF. This chain uses TRBV12-3 or TRBV12-4 with TRBJ1-6; TRBD1 matches 11 bases. The CDR3 loop spans 15 amino acids. After removal of 3 bases from V and 5 bases from J, the junction contained 0 bases not matched to a gene.

In this sample, this clonotype turned up a few times. A much larger clone lies a single base off, so this may be a read error. The chain uses TRBV27 and TRBJ2-1, with a tentative D call TRBD1 (6 bases). V was pared by 1 base and J by 5 bases, with 21 bases between. Germline CDR1 is MNHEY and CDR2 is SMNVEV (reference sequence). This CDR3 is 18 amino acids long. The CDR3, as DNA: TGTGCCAGCAGTTTATTGCCGCTGGACAGACACTCTAACAATGAGCAGTTCTTC. Translation: CASSLLPLDRHSNNEQFF.

The chain has TRBV18 and TRBJ1-1, with 7 bases matching TRBD1. The CDR3 runs 14 residues. Looked up from germline, CDR1 is KGHSH and CDR2 is LQKENI. The V gene end was trimmed by 4 bases and the J gene end by 8 bases; junction bases not matched to a gene: 10. This CDR3 reads CASSLGQAGREAFF. In DNA, the CDR3 is TGTGCCAGCTCACTCGGACAGGCGGGAAGGGAAGCTTTCTTT.

This clonotype has a count of ten or more. V is TRBV4-1 and J is TRBJ2-2; 10 positions agree with TRBD1. Trimming removed 4 bases from V and 7 bases from J; junction bases left unmatched: 9. The germline V gene has CDR1 MGHRA and CDR2 YSYEKL. The CDR3 spans 16 residues. CDR3: CASSPEGQGRVGELFF. The CDR3 nucleotides read TGCGCCAGCAGCCCCGAGGGACAGGGGAGGGTCGGGGAGCTGTTTTTT.